The clone carrying this T cell receptor (beta chain) was found a few times. The antigen is undetermined. This record belongs to a study of T cells after yellow fever vaccination. Across the study: Those fractions that held only low numbers of cells were prepared using the SMART-Seq v4 Ultra Low Input RNA kit.

Synthesis of TCR cDNA relied on 5'RACE template switching, which attached a universal primer site and UMIs. TCRdb analysed the 5' RACE reads with MiXCR anew, one entry per CDR3 protein. The repertoire consists of more than 350,000 distinct CDR3 sequences, with more than 9% occurring once and the leading ten covering about 17%. Study conclusions and caveats: Weaker, the secondary response had a peak occurring faster, on day 5 versus 15. Only a minor proportion of clonotypes was detected across both CD4 and CD8 compartments.

The material was PBMCs, obtained on the day of the first yellow fever vaccination. The receptor was derived from a man in his late teens or twenties who received the YFV17D yellow fever vaccine.

CDR3 nucleotide sequence: TGTGCCAGCAGCGGGCGGAGGGACAGTCCTAACTATGGCTACACCTTC. It translates to CASSGRRDSPNYGYTF. V usage is TRBV7-9 and J usage is TRBJ1-2; TRBD1 matches 7 bases. V was clipped by 5 bases and J by 0 bases; unmatched bases: 9. Germline CDR1 and CDR2: SEHNR and FQNEAQ (reference sequence). This CDR3 has 16 amino acids.